The rows below give T cell receptor beta chains drawn from one sample of a study of spatial heterogeneity in lung cancer. From the 5' RACE reads, TCRdb called clonotypes with MiXCR, one entry per CDR3 protein. The sample includes more than 30,000 distinct CDR3 sequences, 5.2% seen only once; the top ten take approximately 24%. Sequences were derived from PBMCs, sampled at surgery. The receptors originated from a female donor with early-stage non-small cell lung cancer. Each CDR3 is given with its conserved first and last residue.

V	CDR3
TRBV4-1	CASSQGDLYEQYF
TRBV25-1	CASSEVRDEQFF
TRBV6-5	CASSLSGTAVAHGYTF
TRBV7-2	CASSSGLRPFF
TRBV9	CASSRQGKGGELFF
TRBV7-9	CASLVLGETQYF
TRBV20-1	CSAPLAGYGYTF
TRBV20-1	CSARDVTGSGIAKNIQYF
TRBV2	CASSGYLATTSTDTQYF
TRBV10-2	CASSANRGENTGYAANTEAFF
TRBV12-3/TRBV12-4	CASSSLGQAANEQYF
TRBV20-1	CSAKPGATEAFF
TRBV20-1	CSARDERGAYNEQFF
TRBV20-1	CSARDQEPQHF
TRBV23-1	CASRQGPQETQYF
TRBV24-1	CATSEPGPFETQYF
TRBV30	CAWSSGGFTDTQYF